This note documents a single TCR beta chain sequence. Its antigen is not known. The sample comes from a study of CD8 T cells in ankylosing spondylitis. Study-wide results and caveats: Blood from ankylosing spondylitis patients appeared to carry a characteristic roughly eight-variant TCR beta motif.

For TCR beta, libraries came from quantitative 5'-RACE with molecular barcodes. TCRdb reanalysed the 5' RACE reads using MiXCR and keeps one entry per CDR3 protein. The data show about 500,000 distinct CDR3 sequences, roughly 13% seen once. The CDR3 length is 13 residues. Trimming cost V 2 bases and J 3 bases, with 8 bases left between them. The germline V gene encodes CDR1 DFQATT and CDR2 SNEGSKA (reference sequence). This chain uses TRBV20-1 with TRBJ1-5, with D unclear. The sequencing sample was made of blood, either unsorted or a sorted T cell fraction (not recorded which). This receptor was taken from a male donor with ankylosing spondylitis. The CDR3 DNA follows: TGCAGTGCTAGACAGGCCTACAATCAGCCCCAGCATTTT. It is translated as CSARQAYNQPQHF.